A selection of T cell receptor beta chains follows, all from one sample in a study of cytomegalovirus exposure and HLA in healthy donors. Measured with immunoSEQ multiplex PCR; TCRdb has only the in-frame clones, and not every one. The data contain 120,000 or so clones, 72% of them singletons. Sequencing was performed on PBMCs. Receptors originate from a man between 25 and 39 years old in good health and CMV-seronegative. Both conserved end residues are part of each CDR3. The D gene is left open where the match is weak. Some rows mark clone size as missing; the rest say once, few, many or name a class of expanded clone.

j_call cdr3_length v_call d_call clone_size cdr3_nt cdr3_aa
TRBJ2-1 13 TRBV7-3 NA few TGTGCCAGCAGCTTAATCCCAGACAATGAGCAGTTCTTC CASSLIPDNEQFF
TRBJ1-5 17 TRBV16 NA once TGTGCCAGCAGCCAATTGGTCGGAGGGGCTCGCAATCAGCCCCAGCATTTT CASSQLVGGARNQPQHF
TRBJ1-1 14 TRBV6-4 TRBD1 NA TGTGCCAGCAGGAGGGACAGGGTGGACACTGAAGCTTTCTTT CASRRDRVDTEAFF
TRBJ1-3 17 TRBV9 NA few TGTGCCAGCAGCGTAGGAGCCAGGATAAACTCTGGAAACACCATATATTTT CASSVGARINSGNTIYF
TRBJ2-1 12 TRBV5-4 NA NA TGTGCCAGCAGCGTACAGGGAAATGAGCAGTTCTTC CASSVQGNEQFF
TRBJ2-7 15 TRBV18 TRBD1 few TGTGCCAGCTCACTAGGACAGGGTACGACCTACGAGCAGTACTTC CASSLGQGTTYEQYF
TRBJ1-6 15 TRBV4-1 NA NA TGCGCCAGCAGCCAACAGGGATCCTATAATTCACCCCTCCACTTT CASSQQGSYNSPLHF
TRBJ1-2 14 TRBV7-6 TRBD1 NA TGTGCCAGCAGCTTAGGACAGGGCAACTATGGCTACACCTTC CASSLGQGNYGYTF
TRBJ2-6 14 TRBV27 NA NA TGTGCCAGCAGTTCAGGTGGTGGGGCCAACGTCCTGACTTTC CASSSGGGANVLTF
TRBJ1-1 15 TRBV5-6 NA few TGTGCCAGCAGCTCGGGCTGGGGGGTGATCACTGAAGCTTTCTTT CASSSGWGVITEAFF
TRBJ2-1 12 TRBV29-1 TRBD2 NA TGCAGCCCGGGCGGGGGGCCCAATGAGCAGTTCTTC CSPGGGPNEQFF
TRBJ2-7 15 TRBV6-1 NA few TGTGCCAGCACCCTCAGTGGGGCAGGCGCCTACGAGCAGTACTTC CASTLSGAGAYEQYF